One T cell receptor (beta chain) is described in this entry. The antigen is not known. The sample comes from a study of T cell repertoires in cytomegalovirus infection. In the study overall: Public TCR beta signature analysis indicated the presence of both CMV infection and matching HLA type.

The length of the CDR3 is 15 residues. V lost 1 base to trimming and J lost 8 bases, with 15 bases between them. Germline CDR1 reads LNHDA; CDR2 reads SQIVND (reference sequence). TCRdb called the reads again in MiXCR, with one record for every CDR3 protein. The sample gives fewer than 350,000 distinct CDR3 sequences, about a sixth of which show up once; around 13% is in the top ten. General observations from the study: HLA-C-restricted CMV-specific TCR beta clonotypes were dominant in the ex vivo response. Carriers of CMV plus the relevant HLA were identified by cumulative public TCR beta family frequency.

The V gene is TRBV19, the J gene TRBJ2-1; a weak D match, TRBD1 (6 bases). This sequence was found in a human donor in good health (CMV status not recorded). Some clones in this sample may be carry-over from other donors' samples. Specimen: PBMCs. CDR3 loop: CASSIGQGLGDEQFF. The CDR3, as DNA: TGTGCCAGTAGTATAGGTCAGGGGCTTGGAGATGAGCAGTTCTTC.